The clone carrying this TCR beta chain was picked up a small number of times. The antigen remains undetermined. Included in the TCR beta cDNA libraries were unique molecular identifiers. Approximately 0.5 million cDNA molecules were recovered from an input of 1 to 10 million T cells. TCRdb called the PCR reads again in MiXCR, with one record for every CDR3 protein. Found here are some 690,000 distinct CDR3 sequences, 25% to 30% of them singletons; the top ten hold 0.55% to 0.65%. These data originate in a study of post-analysis software for immune sequencing data. CDR1 ENHRY and CDR2 SYGVKD come from the germline V gene. Trimming removed 5 bases from V and 5 bases from J, with 9 bases in between. The CDR3 spans 12 residues. Findings of the study overall: Among multiple sclerosis patients, normalized Chao1 diversity was significantly below that of controls. When patients were compared with controls, about five TRBV segments were more frequent, TRBV5-6, TRBV5-1 and TRBV20-1 among them. Those samples that were prepared in the same batch co-clustered strongly by F measure.

The V gene is TRBV10-3, the J gene TRBJ2-5; D not resolved. The receptor was isolated from a girl between 10 and 17 years old with multiple sclerosis. Sequencing was carried out using blood. CDR3 coding DNA: TGTGCCATCAGTTCCCCCGGGGAGACCCAGTACTTC. Amino acid sequence: CAISSPGETQYF.